The clone carrying this T cell receptor beta chain was observed a few times. The CDR3 consists of 14 residues. Germline trimming cut 8 bases from V and 0 bases from J; bases unmatched to any gene: 4. TCRdb analysed the RT-PCR reads with MiXCR anew, one entry per CDR3 protein. The repertoire holds about 680,000 distinct CDR3 sequences, with 14% as singletons. The V gene is TRBV12-3 or TRBV12-4, the J gene TRBJ2-7, with TRBD1 identical over 10 bases. This receptor was taken from a female donor in good health, serving as a healthy control. The sample taken for sequencing was memory CD4+ T cells from blood. CDR3 DNA: TGTGCCAGCGGGACAGGGGCCTTCTCCTACGAGCAGTACTTC. It specifies CASGTGAFSYEQYF.